This T cell receptor (beta chain) was found in a study of T-cell memory formation after mild COVID-19. Across the study: Across donors, TCR clusters were largely donor specific. Study-wide results and caveats: Shrinking CD4+ clones resided mostly in CM and EM, and CD8+ ones in EMRA. In pre-infection memory, a portion of responding clones appeared, which suggested that cross-reactive memory joined.

One entry per CDR3 protein, called by TCRdb with MiXCR from the 5' RACE reads. This repertoire shows around 260,000 distinct CDR3 sequences, 15% to 20% found once; its top ten account for 22%. CDR3 length: 16 residues. Per germline, CDR1 SEHNR and CDR2 FQNEAQ (reference sequence). V lost 4 bases and J lost 3; bases outside the gene matches: 4. Many counts were recorded for this clonotype. Its antigen remains unknown. The chain joins TRBV7-9 to TRBJ2-1; TRBD2 agrees at 12 bases. The sequence was collected from a man between 18 and 35 years old who had mild COVID-19 (a few samples of this study predate the infection). Cell type and time point are not known. The sequenced material came from PBMCs or a T cell subset sorted from them (not recorded which). CDR3 sequence (DNA): TGTGCCAGCAGCTGGCCGGGACTAGCGGGCTACAATGAGCAGTTCTTC. It is translated as CASSWPGLAGYNEQFF.